This T cell receptor beta chain was profiled in a study of blood T cell repertoires in COVID-19 (dated by TCRdb to the early 2020s). Looking at the study overall: Samples covering the acute and convalescent phases of COVID-19 were provided by collaborators in the United States, Italy and Spain. The material from the prospective study consisted of cDNA or gDNA derived from T cells, B-cell-depleted T cells, or PBMCs. Subjects who had been exposed to COVID-19, were actively infected with it, or had recovered from it provided the deeply sampled blood TCRbeta repertoires that made up the dataset. A freely available public database, intended as a resource for researchers studying the immune response to SARS-CoV-2, is where the repertoires were released. Samples were obtained from the ongoing ImmuneRACE study (first 160 participants) and from 1,000 to 1,500 subjects provided by 6 global collaborators. The sample metadata nearly always contained a de-identified subject ID, COVID-19 status, age in years and sex. Where available, HLA class I and class II types were obtained from metadata supplied by the sample provider rather than from assay-based typing.

CDR1 and CDR2 are read off the germline V gene (reference sequence) as SGHKS and YYEKEE. Relative to germline, V is 1 base shorter and J is 6 bases shorter, with 14 bases between their ends. The CDR3 runs 15 residues from the cysteine to the phenylalanine. The CDR3 DNA has 45 bases and is translated from base 1. For this clone: There is no known antigen for this receptor. No clone much larger than this one lies a single base away; base qualities are absent.

Study-wide findings and limitations: The quantity of clinical and demographic metadata differed by source and by participant and was supplied without curation.

At one collaborating source in Seattle, patients were enrolled during active infection and were followed longitudinally through the course of disease. Collaborating institutions collected whole blood in K2EDTA tubes following their own protocols. Collaborator samples were shipped for TCRbeta analysis as frozen whole blood, isolated PBMCs, or DNA extracted from either sample type. TCRbeta CDR3 regions were amplified from genomic DNA using the immunoSEQ Assay, a bias-controlled multiplex PCR. In the original analysis: Within the assay, amplification of reference gene primers was used to estimate how many nucleated cells each sample contained. Sequence reads were collapsed and filtered to measure the absolute abundance of every unique TCRbeta CDR3 rearrangement. For each sample, productive Simpson clonality was calculated by taking the square root of Simpson's diversity index across productive rearrangements. This immuneACCESS table, as held by TCRdb, lists in-frame sequences with V and J called but not all clones. Of the missing ones, under half trace to an unresolved V gene in checked studies; the others have no known cause. From that table come the V and J calls and clone size; the DNA was used to work out D and trimming. The sample has 330,000 or so clones on record, approximately 89% of them singletons. The top ten hold just under 4% of the sample.

The receptor was derived from a woman aged 55-70 years with COVID-19, enrolled during active disease. The rearranged chain carries TRBV5-5 and TRBJ1-5, and TRBD1 may be the D gene, going by 5 matching bases. The sample comprised peripheral blood. The sequenced DNA is TGTGCCAGCAGCTTGATTGTTGGCAGGGTTCAGCCCCAGCATTTT. It specifies CASSLIVGRVQPQHF.